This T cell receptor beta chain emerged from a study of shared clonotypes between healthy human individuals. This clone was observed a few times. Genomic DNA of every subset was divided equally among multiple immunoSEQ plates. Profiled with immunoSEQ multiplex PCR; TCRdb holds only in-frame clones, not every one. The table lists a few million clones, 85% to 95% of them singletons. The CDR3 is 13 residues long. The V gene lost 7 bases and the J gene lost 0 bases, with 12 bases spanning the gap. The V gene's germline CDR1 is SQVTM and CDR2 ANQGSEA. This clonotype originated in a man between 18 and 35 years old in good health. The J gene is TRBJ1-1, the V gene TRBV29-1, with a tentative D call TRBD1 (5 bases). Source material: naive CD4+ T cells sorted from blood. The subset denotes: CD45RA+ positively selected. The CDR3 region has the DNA TGCAGCGGGGCGGGACGGATGAACACTGAAGCTTTCTTT. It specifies CSGAGRMNTEAFF.